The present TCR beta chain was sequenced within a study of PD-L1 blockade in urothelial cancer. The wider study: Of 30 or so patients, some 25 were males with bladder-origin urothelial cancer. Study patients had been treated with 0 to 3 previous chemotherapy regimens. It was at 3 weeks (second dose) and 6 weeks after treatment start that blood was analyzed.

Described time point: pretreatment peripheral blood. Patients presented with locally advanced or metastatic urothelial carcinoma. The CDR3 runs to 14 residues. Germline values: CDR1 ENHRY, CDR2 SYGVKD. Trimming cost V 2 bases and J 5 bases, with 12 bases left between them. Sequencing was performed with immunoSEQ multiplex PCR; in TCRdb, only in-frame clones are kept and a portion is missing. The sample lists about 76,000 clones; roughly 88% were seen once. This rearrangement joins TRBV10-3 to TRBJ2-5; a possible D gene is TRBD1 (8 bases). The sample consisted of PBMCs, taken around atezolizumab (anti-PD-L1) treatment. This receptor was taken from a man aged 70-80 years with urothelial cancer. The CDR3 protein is CAISEAQGGETQYF. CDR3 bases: TGTGCCATCAGTGAGGCACAGGGGGGGGAGACCCAGTACTTC.